A selection of T cell receptor beta chains follows, all from one sample in a study of cytomegalovirus exposure and HLA in healthy donors. The assay was immunoSEQ multiplex PCR, and TCRdb's table has in-frame clones only and misses some. The table lists roughly 150,000 clones, approximately 90% of them singletons. Sequencing was carried out using PBMCs. All receptors come from a man younger than 35 in good health and CMV-seronegative. The conserved cysteine and the conserved F or W are not part of the CDR3 here.

V,J,CDR3
TRBV4-3,TRBJ2-5,ASSQGPSPETQY
TRBV27,TRBJ2-7,ASSHGAGEGYEQY
TRBV6-4,TRBJ2-2,ASSDSGGTGELF
TRBV18,TRBJ2-7,ASSPGTENYEQY
TRBV7-9,TRBJ1-2,ASSPDGGGYGYT
TRBV5-1,TRBJ1-2,ASSRTPPRTGDFLDGYT
TRBV2,TRBJ2-6,ASRKSYPAGGAGANVLT
TRBV4-3,TRBJ2-3,ASSQLAGGPTDTQY
TRBV4-2,TRBJ2-3,ASSQESDTQY
TRBV4-3,TRBJ2-7,ASSPGLAGTYEQY
TRBV29-1,TRBJ2-7,SVTGDAYEQY
TRBV7-2,TRBJ2-2,ASSPPRGAGANTGELF
TRBV28,TRBJ2-2,ASSIPRGTGGTGELF
TRBV6-5,TRBJ1-3,ASSYSDSASGNTIY
TRBV28,TRBJ2-3,ASTTQAESGNTQY
TRBV10-1,TRBJ2-2,ASSDNVAVGTGELF
TRBV6-1,TRBJ2-3,ASSGSGGASTDTQY
TRBV19,TRBJ1-3,ASSIVGGVAGNTIY
TRBV25-1,TRBJ2-5,ASSEGRLAGVRKETQY
TRBV2,TRBJ1-5,ASSETRASNQPQH
TRBV5-1,TRBJ1-6,ASSGARGQGNSPLH
TRBV5-1,TRBJ1-1,ASSLTPENTEAF
TRBV5-1,TRBJ1-2,ASSLEGTGGGYT
TRBV6-5,TRBJ1-1,ASSYGTGVLTEAF
TRBV10-1,TRBJ2-2,ASRRGQVISGELF
TRBV4-3,TRBJ2-5,ASSHNREETQY
TRBV6-1,TRBJ2-1,ASSDPGLLNEQF
TRBV7-8,TRBJ2-5,ASSTGTRGAKETQY
TRBV7-6,TRBJ1-1,ASSQETDPGRAF
TRBV2,TRBJ2-1,ASSGVAGPNNEQF
TRBV11-2,TRBJ2-7,ASSPSGSFDEQY
TRBV29-1,TRBJ2-6,SALVGGSSGANVLT
TRBV5-4,TRBJ2-3,ASSPSLAGVTDTQY
TRBV30,TRBJ2-5,AWSLSGGTQETQY
TRBV5-1,TRBJ2-1,ASSLPRGQGTLNEQF
TRBV4-2,TRBJ1-4,ASSQEDWGANRGLF
TRBV6-1,TRBJ1-5,ASIRTGFGNQPQH
TRBV28,TRBJ1-5,ASSLRQGEQPQH
TRBV7-9,TRBJ2-5,ASSLSYSQETQY
TRBV28,TRBJ1-3,ASSSTGDSGNTIY
TRBV7-2,TRBJ1-5,ASSPAQTGTLQPQH
TRBV4-3,TRBJ2-7,ASSLGQGTPYEQY
TRBV5-1,TRBJ2-3,ASSLGLASSTDTQY
TRBV10-3,TRBJ1-3,AISESVVRSSGNTIY
TRBV6-5,TRBJ2-7,ASSSGLAGSYEQY
TRBV4-2,TRBJ2-5,ASSQPAGGRETQY
TRBV7-2,TRBJ2-3,ASSLALAGVTDTQY
TRBV6-1,TRBJ1-5,ASSEFSTGSQPQH
TRBV2,TRBJ1-1,ASSEDSRNTEAF
TRBV27,TRBJ2-7,ASSLSGGGRFGQQY
TRBV29-1,TRBJ1-1,SVEGGQNTEAF